This TCR beta chain was observed in a study of blood T cell repertoires in COVID-19. At the level of the study: T cells, B-cell-depleted T cells, or PBMCs supplied cDNA or gDNA.

Trimming cost V 3 bases and J 4 bases; bases outside gene matches: 9. Germline loops: CDR1 SGDLS, CDR2 YYNGEE. This CDR3 comprises 15 residues. The protocol was immunoSEQ multiplex PCR, while the TCRdb copy is restricted to in-frame clones and leaves out a portion. The top ten hold approximately 5.7% of the sample, which has 100,000 to 150,000 clones, approximately 74% seen once. The sample consisted of peripheral blood. The sequence was collected from a man aged 55 to 69 with acute or convalescent COVID-19. The chain joins TRBV9 to TRBJ2-5; TRBD2 matches at 7 bases. In DNA, the CDR3 is TGTGCCAGCAGCGCCGGGACCAGGGAGGGAGAGACCCAGTACTTC. This encodes CASSAGTREGETQYF.